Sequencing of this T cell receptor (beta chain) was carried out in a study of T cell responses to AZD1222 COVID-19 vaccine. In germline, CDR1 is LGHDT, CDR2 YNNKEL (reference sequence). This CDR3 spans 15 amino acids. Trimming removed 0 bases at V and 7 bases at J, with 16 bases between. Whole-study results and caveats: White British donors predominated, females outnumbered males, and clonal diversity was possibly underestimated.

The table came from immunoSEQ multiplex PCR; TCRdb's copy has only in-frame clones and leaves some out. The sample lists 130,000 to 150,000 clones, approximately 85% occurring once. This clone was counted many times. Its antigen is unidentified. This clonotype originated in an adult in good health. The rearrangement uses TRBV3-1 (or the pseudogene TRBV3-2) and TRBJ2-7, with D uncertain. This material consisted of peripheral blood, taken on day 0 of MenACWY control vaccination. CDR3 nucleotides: TGTGCCAGCAGCCAAGATGCACTTGTCGCAGGAGAGCAGTACTTC. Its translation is CASSQDALVAGEQYF.